The 26 T cell receptor beta chains listed next were all sequenced from one sample in a study of post-analysis software for immune sequencing data. Researchers reported that TCR beta cDNA libraries carried unique molecular identifiers. TCRdb independently ran MiXCR on the PCR reads; one entry per CDR3 protein. Of 180,000 or so distinct CDR3 sequences listed, 29% are singletons. These receptors' antigens are unknown. Study-wide findings and caveats: Compared with controls, patients had more of about 5 TRBV segments, including TRBV5-6, TRBV5-1 and TRBV20-1.

Input material: blood. Source of these receptors: a girl aged 2-17 years with multiple sclerosis.

This clonotype was observed a few times. The V and J genes are TRBV9 and TRBJ1-1, with a tentative D call TRBD1 (5 bases). Looked up from germline, CDR1 is SGDLS and CDR2 is YYNGEE. V was pared by 0 bases and J by 4 bases, with 16 bases between. This CDR3 has 16 amino acids. The CDR3 spells CASSVGGKGPFTEAFF. In DNA form, the CDR3 reads TGTGCCAGCAGCGTAGGAGGGAAGGGACCGTTCACTGAAGCTTTCTTT.

This clonotype was counted only a few times. This sequence joins TRBV29-1 and TRBJ2-5; no definite D call. V gave up 4 bases and J gave up 3 bases, with 6 bases separating them. From germline, CDR1 is SQVTM and CDR2 ANQGSEA. The CDR3 consists of 11 residues. The CDR3 DNA reads TGCAGCGTTGCGAGAGAAGAGACCCAGTACTTC. Translated, it gives CSVAREETQYF.

The chain uses TRBV2 and TRBJ1-1, with D perhaps matching TRBD1 (5 bases). CDR3 length: 13 residues. Germline CDR1 and CDR2: SNHLY and FYNNEI. The V gene lost 5 bases and the J gene lost 5 bases, with 12 bases spanning the gap. CDR3 in amino acids: CASSIQGGTEAFF. The CDR3 nucleotides read TGTGCCAGCAGTATCCAGGGAGGAACTGAAGCTTTCTTT.

This sequence joins TRBV5-1 and TRBJ2-2, with no clear D. The CDR3 totals 14 residues. With 0 bases removed from V and 6 bases from J, the gap between germline ends came to 9 bases. Germline loops: CDR1 SGHRS, CDR2 YFSETQ. For the CDR3, the DNA is TGCGCCAGCAGCTTGGATTTCAGCTCCGGGGAGCTGTTTTTT. As protein: CASSLDFSSGELFF.

The V gene is TRBV7-2, the J gene TRBJ1-2, with D unclear. In germline, CDR1 is SGHTA, CDR2 FQGNSA. The CDR3 covers 14 residues. V lost 4 bases to trimming and J lost 4 bases, with 13 bases between them. CDR3 sequence (DNA): TGTGCCAGCAGCTACGGGAGTTCAGGCTATGGCTACACCTTC. Translated: CASSYGSSGYGYTF.

In its sample, this clonotype was seen many times. The chain is built from TRBV5-1 and TRBJ2-1; no firm D call. From germline, CDR1 is SGHRS and CDR2 YFSETQ. The CDR3 contains 12 residues. V shed 0 bases and J shed 7 bases, with 5 bases lying between them. CDR3 loop: CASSLAANEQFF. The CDR3 region has the DNA TGCGCCAGCAGCTTGGCCGCGAATGAGCAGTTCTTC.

The chain uses TRBV4-2 and TRBJ2-3; the match to TRBD2 covers 10 bases. This CDR3 spans 15 amino acids. The V gene's germline CDR1 is LGHNA and CDR2 YNFKEQ. The V gene end was trimmed by 0 bases and the J gene end by 9 bases; junction bases not matched to a gene: 6. The CDR3 sequence: CASSQDLAGVMTQYF. CDR3 in DNA: TGTGCCAGCAGCCAAGATCTAGCGGGAGTGATGACGCAGTATTTT.

This clonotype was recorded a few times. The chain has TRBV10-3 and TRBJ2-7; tentatively, D is TRBD2 (6 bases). The CDR3 is made up of 13 amino acids. Germline CDR1 and CDR2: ENHRY and SYGVKD. The V gene lost 0 bases and the J gene lost 3 bases, with 6 bases spanning the gap. The CDR3: CAISESGGYEQYF. The CDR3 DNA reads as TGTGCCATCAGTGAGTCGGGGGGCTACGAGCAGTACTTC.

As to this clonotype: A much larger clone is a single base away; this may be a read error. This chain uses TRBV4-1 with TRBJ2-1, with D maybe TRBD2 (6 bases). There are 16 residues in the CDR3. Germline CDR1 MGHRA, CDR2 YSYEKL. DNA for the CDR3: TGCGCCAGCAGCCAAGTGGGGACTTCTATGCCCTATGAGCGGTTCTTC. Translating it yields CASSQVGTSMPYERFF.

A remark on this clonotype: This may stem from a read error, because a much larger clone lies one nucleotide away. The chain has TRBV20-1 and TRBJ1-2, with D possibly matching TRBD1 (6 bases). Germline loops: CDR1 DFQATT, CDR2 SNEGSKA (reference sequence). V was trimmed by 5 bases and J by 3 bases, leaving 10 bases between them. This CDR3 has 12 amino acids. The CDR3 here is CSAAGDDYGYTF. CDR3 bases: TGCAGTGCTGCAGGGGATGACTATGGCTACACCTTC.

This clonotype was detected many times. The CDR3 reads CSGGTGGYEQYF. The CDR3 DNA reads TGCAGCGGTGGGACAGGGGGCTACGAGCAGTACTTC. This chain joins TRBV29-1 and TRBJ2-7, with TRBD1 matching 11 bases. The CDR3 covers 12 residues. V was pared by 7 bases and J by 3 bases, with 2 bases of the junction left unmatched. Germline CDR1 is SQVTM and CDR2 is ANQGSEA.

Note on this clonotype: This may come from a read error, since a much larger clone is one base off. The conserved final phenylalanine or tryptophan is absent from the CDR3, which likely points to a read error. The V and J genes are TRBV12-3 or TRBV12-4 and TRBJ2-3, with 10 bases fitting TRBD2. This CDR3 region has 14 residues. V lost 6 bases, J lost 0 bases, and 0 bases stayed unmatched. This chain's CDR3 is CASRTSGSTDTQYS. The CDR3 bases are TGTGCCAGCAGGACTAGCGGGAGCACAGATACGCAGTATTCT.

The chain employs TRBV5-1 and TRBJ1-2; no firm D call. Per the germline V gene, CDR1 is SGHRS and CDR2 is YFSETQ. Trimming removed 1 base from V and 0 bases from J, with 13 bases in between. This CDR3 has 16 residues. CDR3 nucleotide sequence: TGCGCCAGCAGCTTGTTGACCACAAAACCTAACTATGGCTACACCTTC. It translates to CASSLLTTKPNYGYTF.

The table lists this clonotype with a few counts. The V call is TRBV28, the J call TRBJ2-1, with 9 bases that match TRBD1. The CDR3 is made up of 16 amino acids. The V gene end was trimmed by 6 bases and the J gene end by 0 bases; junction bases not matched to a gene: 6. In germline, CDR1 is MDHEN, CDR2 SYDVKM. CDR3: CASRPPTGGSYNEQFF. The CDR3 DNA reads as TGTGCCAGCAGGCCCCCGACAGGGGGCTCCTACAATGAGCAGTTCTTC.

In its sample, this clonotype was seen a few times. The chain links TRBV20-1 to TRBJ2-3; 8 positions match TRBD2. The CDR3 sequence is 13 residues long. The V and J ends lost 4 bases and 7 bases, in that order; junction bases with no gene match: 7. Germline CDR1 DFQATT, CDR2 SNEGSKA (reference sequence). The CDR3 spells CSANREGPYTQYF. DNA for the CDR3: TGCAGTGCTAACCGGGAGGGCCCGTATACGCAGTATTTT.

CDR3 region: CASGLVRRAAGNEQFF. CDR3 nucleotides: TGTGCTAGTGGTTTGGTGCGTCGAGCGGCGGGAAATGAGCAGTTCTTC. V and J are TRBV12-5 and TRBJ2-1, with D perhaps matching TRBD2 (6 bases). Per the germline V gene, CDR1 is LGHNT and CDR2 is FRNRAP. This CDR3 has 16 amino acids. Trimming cost V 0 bases and J 7 bases, with 16 bases left between them.

This clonotype was counted a few times. The chain combines TRBV5-5 with TRBJ2-1, with D tentatively TRBD1 (8 bases). Between the trimmed V and J ends, which lost 4 bases and 2 bases, there was a span of 16 bases. Germline V gives CDR1 SGHKS, CDR2 YYEKEE (reference sequence). The CDR3 runs to 16 residues. The CDR3 DNA sequence: TGTGCCAGCAGCCCACAGGGGGGGGGAACCTACAATGAGCAGTTCTTC. Protein sequence: CASSPQGGGTYNEQFF.

This clonotype has a handful of counts. The rearrangement joins TRBV20-1 to TRBJ1-1; TRBD1 is a possible D gene (5 bases). Trimming took off 0 bases at V and 1 base at J, with 9 bases between the two ends. Germline CDR1 DFQATT, CDR2 SNEGSKA (reference sequence). This CDR3 contains 14 residues. The CDR3 here is CSARDGGGNTEAFF. CDR3 DNA: TGCAGTGCTAGAGATGGGGGAGGGAACACTGAAGCTTTCTTT.

The sample holds one count of this clonotype. The genes are TRBV7-2 and TRBJ2-7; D unresolved. The end of the DNA aligns better with TRBJ2-5, so the J call may be wrong. The CDR3 runs 13 residues. CDR1 is SGHTA and CDR2 is FQGNSA in the germline V gene. The DNA for the CDR3 is TGTGCCAGCAGCTTAAGCTGGCAGGAGACCCAGTACTTC. It encodes CASSLSWQETQYF.

This clonotype was picked up a small number of times. V gene TRBV6-1 combines with J gene TRBJ2-1, with D possibly TRBD2 on 5 matching bases. In germline, CDR1 is MNHNS, CDR2 SASEGT. The CDR3 loop spans 17 amino acids. V was trimmed by 7 bases and J by 0 bases, leaving 19 bases between them. CDR3: CASIALSPGSSYNEQFF. Written as DNA, the CDR3 is TGTGCCAGCATCGCCCTGAGCCCGGGAAGCTCCTACAATGAGCAGTTCTTC.

There are many counts of this clonotype. The V gene is TRBV15, the J gene TRBJ2-7; D is perhaps TRBD1 (6 bases). V dropped 0 bases and J dropped 3 bases, with 9 bases sitting between them. CDR1 is LNHNV and CDR2 is YYDKDF in the germline V gene (reference sequence). The CDR3 sequence is 14 residues long. CDR3 in DNA: TGTGCCACCAGCAGAGACAGGGGAGTCTACGAGCAGTACTTC. This gives the protein CATSRDRGVYEQYF.

This chain uses TRBV2 with TRBJ2-4; 7 nucleotides agree with TRBD2. The V and J ends lost 4 bases and 9 bases, in that order; junction bases with no gene match: 3. This CDR3 is built from 12 residues. CDR1 and CDR2 from the germline V gene are SNHLY and FYNNEI. The CDR3 coding sequence is TGTGCCAGCAGTGGAGGGAGGGGCATTCAGTACTTC. Residues: CASSGGRGIQYF.

To note about this clonotype: This may be a read error, as it is one base from a much larger clone. The chain couples TRBV27 to TRBJ2-4, with D possibly matching TRBD2 (5 bases). The DNA end lines up better with TRBJ2-7; the J call may be wrong. CDR3 length: 14 amino acids. Germline loops: CDR1 MNHEY, CDR2 SMNVEV (reference sequence). CDR3 region: CASSPLGVCYEQYF. In DNA form, the CDR3 reads TGTGCCAGCAGTCCTTTGGGAGTCTGCTACGAGCAGTACTTC.

The rearrangement links TRBV6-4 to TRBJ2-2; 9 bases are shared with TRBD1. After removal of 5 bases from V and 7 bases from J, the junction contained 8 bases not matched to a gene. Germline CDR1 and CDR2: MRHNA and SNTAGT. The CDR3 runs to 15 residues. The DNA of the CDR3 is TGTGCCAGCAGTACCGGGACAGGGTATGGCGGGGAGCTGTTTTTT. Its protein product is CASSTGTGYGGELFF.

This clonotype was counted ten times or more. V usage is TRBV28 and J usage is TRBJ2-7; no reliable D call. CDR3 length: 11 amino acids. From germline, CDR1 is MDHEN and CDR2 SYDVKM. Trimming left V 5 bases short and J 1 base short, with 3 bases between. Here the CDR3 reads CASSGSYEQYF. The CDR3 coding sequence is TGTGCCAGCAGTGGGTCCTACGAGCAGTACTTC.

This clonotype was counted ten times or more. The genes are TRBV6-1 and TRBJ2-1; possibly TRBD2 for D (5 bases). The length of the CDR3 is 16 residues. CDR1 is MNHNS and CDR2 is SASEGT in the germline V gene. Trimming took 8 bases from V and 0 from J, leaving 17 bases between them. For the CDR3, the DNA is TGTGCCAGCTGGGGTGATTGGGAGAGCTCCTACAATGAGCAGTTCTTC. Encoded protein: CASWGDWESSYNEQFF.